This entry concerns a single T cell receptor (beta chain). This entry comes from a study of technical replicates of blood from a handful of donors. V lost 0 bases, J lost 3 bases, and 9 bases lay in between. The germline CDR1 and CDR2 sequences are SGHRS and YFSETQ. There are 14 residues in the CDR3. Clones were read by immunoSEQ multiplex PCR, and TCRdb kept only the in-frame ones, dropping some. The sample consists of about 84,000 clones, 98% of them appearing once. The rearrangement uses TRBV5-1 and TRBJ1-2, with TRBD1 as a possible D gene (5 bases). This receptor was identified in a human donor in good health. The sequenced sample was T cells isolated from PBMCs. CDR3 residues: CASSLGGRDYGYTF. CDR3 coding DNA: TGCGCCAGCAGCTTGGGGGGCAGGGACTATGGCTACACCTTC. Looking up the rest from reference TRBV5-1 and TRBJ1-2 gives the full variable domain: KAGVTQTPRYLIKTRGQQVTLSCSPISGHRSVSWYQQTPGQGLQFLFEYFSETQRNKGNFPGRFSGRQFSNSRSEMNVSTLELGDSALYLCASSLGGRDYGYTFGSGTRLTVV.